This T cell receptor (beta chain) was obtained from a study of blood T cells in healthy people across ages. Study context: Per two T cells, template switching captured roughly one barcoded beta molecule.

V lost 4 bases to trimming and J lost 0 bases; unmatched junction nucleotides: 8. This CDR3 is built from 17 residues. CDR1 is SEHNR, CDR2 FQNEAQ, per germline (reference sequence). It was with a sample-barcoded 5' primer and a J-beta primer mix that a second PCR of about 6 to 12 cycles was run. MiXCR, run by TCRdb on the 5' RACE reads, gives a single entry per CDR3 protein. The repertoire consists of 700,000 or so distinct CDR3 sequences, with about 43% occurring once and the leading ten covering 25% to 30%. The chain carries TRBV7-9 and TRBJ2-3; 9 bases are a match to TRBD2. This receptor was taken from a man aged 80 or over in good health. Sequencing was carried out using blood. Here the CDR3 reads CASSSTGTSLSTDTQYF. CDR3 DNA: TGTGCCAGCAGCTCGACCGGGACTAGCCTTAGCACAGATACGCAGTATTTT.